The 21 T cell receptor beta chains below were found in one sample sequenced in a study of Ad26.COV2.S vaccination and SARS-CoV-2 variants. The repertoire was sequenced with immunoSEQ multiplex PCR; TCRdb's copy has only in-frame clones and lacks some. This sample yields hundreds of thousands of clones, of which approximately 81% are seen a single time; 3.3% belongs to the top ten. Regarding treatment: approximately 18 received Ad26.COV2.S at low or high dose, single or two shots; a few received placebo; per-sample allocation not given. Day 63 after the first vaccine or placebo injection was the time point for sampling. The material was peripheral blood, obtained in a trial of Ad26.COV2.S vaccine versus placebo. The receptors stem from a person aged 18 to 65 who received the Ad26.COV2.S COVID-19 vaccine or a placebo.

In its sample, this clone was seen once. This chain links TRBV14 with TRBJ2-7, with 7 bases lining up with TRBD2. V lost 5 bases, J lost 6 bases, and 10 bases stayed unmatched. The CDR3 sequence is 14 residues long. Germline CDR1 reads SGHDN; CDR2 reads FVKESK. CDR3 amino acids: CASSFRTGLREQYF. The CDR3 nucleotides are TGTGCCAGCAGCTTCCGGACGGGACTACGCGAGCAGTACTTC.

The J gene is TRBJ2-5, the V gene TRBV5-1, with TRBD2 identical over 10 bases. This CDR3 is 16 amino acids long. Looked up from germline, CDR1 is SGHRS and CDR2 is YFSETQ. J was trimmed by 5 bases and V by 6 bases; bases with no gene match: 13. The CDR3 sequence is CASKPRERGGRETQYF. CDR3 DNA: TGCGCCAGCAAACCCCGGGAGCGGGGGGGCCGGGAGACCCAGTACTTC.

The chain is built from TRBV7-2 and TRBJ2-7, with a weak D call TRBD1 (6 bases). In germline, CDR1 is SGHTA, CDR2 FQGNSA. The CDR3 is 15 residues long. Trimming cost V 6 bases and J 2 bases, with 17 bases left between them. CDR3 bases: TGTGCCAGCAGAGCTCCAGGGGCCGCGACCTACGAGCAGTACTTC. Encoded protein: CASRAPGAATYEQYF.

This clone was counted a single time. The J gene is TRBJ1-5, the V gene TRBV19, with a weak D call TRBD1 (6 bases). Trimming stripped 7 bases from V and 0 bases from J, with 22 bases between. This CDR3 contains 18 residues. CDR1 is LNHDA, CDR2 SQIVND, per germline (reference sequence). The CDR3 protein is CASNGVADRKYSNQPQHF. CDR3 nucleotide sequence: TGTGCCAGTAACGGAGTAGCGGACAGAAAATATAGCAATCAGCCCCAGCATTTT.

The chain couples TRBV19 to TRBJ2-7, with D maybe TRBD2 (5 bases). CDR1 and CDR2 (germline): LNHDA, SQIVND (reference sequence). V was cut by 3 bases and J by 3 bases, with 12 bases left in between. The CDR3 is 14 amino acids. CDR3 residues: CASSIPGYVYEQYF. The CDR3 region has the DNA TGTGCCAGTAGTATCCCGGGGTACGTCTACGAGCAGTACTTC.

This chain connects TRBV11-2 to TRBJ2-7; D gene ambiguous. V shed 2 bases and J shed 1 base, with 6 bases lying between them. This CDR3 spans 13 amino acids. CDR1 and CDR2 from the germline V gene are SGHAT and FQNNGV. The CDR3 DNA reads as TGTGCCAGCAGCTTACTAGTTTCCTACGAGCAGTACTTC. This translates into CASSLLVSYEQYF.

The rearrangement uses TRBV7-2 and TRBJ2-7; TRBD2 matches at 11 bases. Germline CDR1 SGHTA, CDR2 FQGNSA. The V and J ends lost 1 base and 2 bases, in that order; junction bases with no gene match: 10. The CDR3 extends over 18 amino acids. CDR3 residues: CASSLVSGTSGVTYEQYF. The CDR3 DNA is TGTGCCAGCAGCTTAGTCTCCGGGACTAGCGGAGTTACCTACGAGCAGTACTTC.

This chain's CDR3 is CASNKDTTDTQYF. The CDR3 region has the DNA TGCGCCAGCAATAAAGACACTACAGATACGCAGTATTTT. The J gene is TRBJ2-3, the V gene TRBV5-1; the D is unclear. Between the trimmed V and J ends, which lost 6 bases and 3 bases, there was a span of 11 bases. The length of the CDR3 is 13 residues. CDR1 is SGHRS and CDR2 is YFSETQ in the germline V gene.

The DNA of the CDR3 is TGTGCCAGCAGCCCGAAGGGGGTAGCGCGGGGCTACACCTTC. Its protein is CASSPKGVARGYTF. The J gene is TRBJ1-2, the V gene TRBV6-2 or TRBV6-3; perhaps TRBD1 as D (6 bases). CDR3 length: 14 amino acids. The germline V and J ends were trimmed by 6 bases and 8 bases, with 19 bases remaining between them. CDR1 is MNHEY and CDR2 is SVGEGT in the germline V gene.

The chain is built from TRBV15 and TRBJ2-5; unclear D gene. The germline gives CDR1 LNHNV, CDR2 YYDKDF (reference sequence). The CDR3 is made up of 13 amino acids. V lost 0 bases and J lost 5, with 7 bases in between. The CDR3 here is CATSRDHGETQYF. The CDR3 DNA reads as TGTGCCACCAGCAGAGATCATGGCGAGACCCAGTACTTC.

This chain uses TRBV5-6 with TRBJ2-7; 9 bases map to TRBD2. The CDR3 contains 16 residues. CDR1 and CDR2 from the germline V gene are SGHDT and YYEEEE. V was clipped by 1 base and J by 4 bases; unmatched bases: 9. The CDR3 region has the DNA TGTGCCAGCAGCTTGTTTAGCGGGAGCGGTTGGTACGAGCAGTACTTC. This translates into CASSLFSGSGWYEQYF.

The gene calls are TRBV5-4 and TRBJ1-1; 7 bases match TRBD1. Trimming took 4 bases from V and 4 from J; bases not matched to a gene: 4. CDR1 and CDR2 (germline): SGHNT, YYREEE (reference sequence). The CDR3 has 13 amino acids. This CDR3 reads CASSKTGITEAFF. CDR3 coding DNA: TGTGCCAGCAGCAAGACAGGGATCACTGAAGCTTTCTTT.

The V and J genes are TRBV9 and TRBJ1-3, with D tentatively TRBD1 (6 bases). V was clipped by 0 bases and J by 0 bases, with 16 bases between them. This CDR3 has 18 amino acids. Germline assignment: CDR1 SGDLS and CDR2 YYNGEE. This CDR3 is CASSVGALPGDSGNTIYF. The DNA of the CDR3 is TGTGCCAGCAGCGTAGGGGCGCTTCCAGGGGACTCTGGAAACACCATATATTTT.

This clone has more than one count but fewer than ten. V is TRBV5-1 and J is TRBJ1-3; D possibly corresponds to TRBD1 (5 bases). This CDR3 has 15 residues. Trimming shortened V by 5 bases and J by 7 bases, and 19 bases separated the two germline ends. Germline loops: CDR1 SGHRS, CDR2 YFSETQ. DNA of the CDR3: TGCGCCAGCAGACAGGATAGGGGTCTGGGGAACACCATATATTTT. Translation gives CASRQDRGLGNTIYF.

This chain's CDR3 is CSVVASGRADTQYF. CDR3 nucleotides: TGCAGCGTTGTGGCTAGCGGGAGGGCAGATACGCAGTATTTT. This chain uses TRBV29-1 with TRBJ2-3; 12 bases match TRBD2. This CDR3 comprises 14 residues. With V trimmed by 4 bases and J by 4 bases, 3 bases remained unmatched. CDR1 and CDR2 from the germline V gene are SQVTM and ANQGSEA.

The chain recombines TRBV2 with TRBJ1-2; D is undetermined. Germline V gene lookup returns CDR1 SNHLY and CDR2 FYNNEI. The CDR3 has 13 amino acids. V lost 7 bases to trimming and J lost 3 bases, with 12 bases between them. CDR3 nucleotides: TGTGCCAGCATAAAGGGTAGGGACTATGGCTACACCTTC. Its protein is CASIKGRDYGYTF.

This clone was seen only once. The chain is built from TRBV7-2 and TRBJ2-5, with 12 nucleotides matching TRBD2. The germline gives CDR1 SGHTA, CDR2 FQGNSA. The CDR3 is 17 residues long. Unmatched junction bases numbered 8, after V lost 1 base and J lost 5 bases. The CDR3 reads CASSLVSSGGGRETQYF. In nucleotides, the CDR3 is TGTGCCAGCAGCTTAGTCTCTAGCGGGGGGGGTAGGGAGACCCAGTACTTC.

This clone was picked up one time. The chain has TRBV1 and TRBJ2-7; whether TRBD2, the table's D call, matches the DNA was not checked. TRBV1 is flagged as a pseudogene. The CDR3 sequence is 15 residues long. This chain's CDR3 is CTSSQETPGGFEQYF. DNA of the CDR3: TGCACCAGCAGCCAAGAAACTCCGGGGGGATTCGAGCAGTACTTC.

The chain links TRBV14 to TRBJ2-1; D ambiguous. The CDR3 totals 13 residues. The ends were cut back, 7 bases at V and 4 bases at J, with 11 bases in the middle. Germline V gene sequence: CDR1 SGHDN, CDR2 FVKESK. The CDR3 loop reads CASTKTQYNEQFF. The CDR3, as DNA: TGTGCCAGCACCAAGACACAATACAATGAGCAGTTCTTC.

The count of this clone is one. The rearrangement joins TRBV6-6 to TRBJ2-5; D is unresolved. The germline V and J ends were trimmed by 2 bases and 3 bases, with 4 bases remaining between them. In germline, CDR1 is MNHNY, CDR2 SVGAGI (reference sequence). The CDR3 spans 12 residues. The CDR3 loop reads CASSYHEETQYF. The CDR3 coding sequence is TGTGCCAGCAGTTACCATGAAGAGACCCAGTACTTC.

This chain links TRBV5-1 with TRBJ2-1, with TRBD1 as a possible D gene (6 bases). The germline CDR1 and CDR2 sequences are SGHRS and YFSETQ. V was clipped by 7 bases and J by 6 bases, with 8 bases between them. This CDR3 spans 11 amino acids. This chain's CDR3 is CASAQGNEQFF. CDR3 DNA: TGCGCCAGCGCACAGGGCAATGAGCAGTTCTTC.